These 20 T cell receptor beta chains originate from one sample sequenced in a study of cytomegalovirus exposure and HLA in healthy donors. The PCR ran on 60 Vbeta and 13 Jbeta primers. Sequenced by immunoSEQ multiplex PCR; TCRdb stores in-frame clones only, minus some. The sample holds 140,000 to 150,000 clones, roughly 80% seen once. Sequencing was done on a sample of PBMCs. The receptors shown here come from a male donor in good health and CMV-seronegative.

Notes on this clone: Compared with germline, one end of the junction differs, possibly owing to a read error. The chain combines TRBV7-9 with TRBJ1-2, with 7 bases matching TRBD1. In germline, CDR1 is SEHNR, CDR2 FQNEAQ (reference sequence). The CDR3 contains 13 residues. CDR3 nucleotides: TGTGCCAGCAGCTTAGCGAACCAGGGGGTTAAAGCCTTC. It is translated as CASSLANQGVKAF.

V and J are TRBV10-2 and TRBJ1-2, with D tentatively TRBD1 (6 bases). Germline V gene sequence: CDR1 WSHSY, CDR2 SAAADI. This CDR3 has 13 amino acids. The V and J ends lost 2 bases and 4 bases respectively, with 8 bases between them. The CDR3 loop reads CASSEGTPYGYTF. DNA for the CDR3: TGCGCCAGCAGTGAGGGGACACCCTATGGCTACACCTTC.

For the CDR3, the DNA is TGTGCCAGCAGCTCAGGCAACTACGAGCAGTACTTC. Its translation is CASSSGNYEQYF. The J gene is TRBJ2-7, the V gene TRBV7-9; D gene uncertain. V lost 4 bases and J lost 3, with 7 bases in between. This CDR3 contains 12 residues. Germline-derived CDR1 and CDR2 are SEHNR and FQNEAQ (reference sequence).

The chain couples TRBV29-1 to TRBJ1-3; 9 nucleotides line up with TRBD1. V was clipped by 7 bases and J by 2 bases; unmatched bases: 3. The germline CDR1 and CDR2 sequences are SQVTM and ANQGSEA. The CDR3 totals 13 residues. The CDR3 loop reads CSGRQGAGNTIYF. The CDR3 nucleotides are TGCAGCGGGAGACAGGGGGCTGGAAACACCATATATTTT.

The chain is built from TRBV28 and TRBJ2-7; possibly TRBD1 for D (5 bases). Trimming took 8 bases from V and 3 from J, leaving 14 bases between them. The germline gives CDR1 MDHEN, CDR2 SYDVKM. The CDR3 is made up of 13 amino acids. DNA of the CDR3: TGTGCCAGCCTGGACACTCAAGACTACGAGCAGTACTTC. Protein product: CASLDTQDYEQYF.

The V call is TRBV7-9, the J call TRBJ2-7; D perhaps matches TRBD1 (7 bases). The CDR3 spans 16 residues. Germline V gene data show CDR1 as SEHNR and CDR2 as FQNEAQ (reference sequence). With 5 bases removed from V and 2 bases from J, the gap between germline ends came to 19 bases. CDR3 loop: CASSHGGGQGAYEQYF. CDR3 coding DNA: TGTGCCAGCAGCCACGGGGGTGGGCAGGGGGCCTACGAGCAGTACTTC.

The V and J genes are TRBV9 and TRBJ1-1, with TRBD1 matching over 8 bases. This CDR3 is 15 amino acids long. J lost 0 bases, V lost 3 bases, and 4 bases had no gene match. Germline CDR1 and CDR2: SGDLS and YYNGEE. The CDR3 nucleotides are TGTGCCAGCAGCGAACGGACAGGGATGAACACTGAAGCTTTCTTT. It encodes CASSERTGMNTEAFF.

This clone was counted once. One end of the junction is discordant with germline, which a read error may explain. The chain has TRBV7-7 and TRBJ1-1; 10 bases are shared with TRBD1. Germline-derived CDR1 and CDR2 are SSHAT and FNYEAQ (reference sequence). The CDR3 extends over 17 amino acids. The CDR3 protein is CASSPRTGGRKNTEAFF. The CDR3 DNA follows: TGTGCTAGCAGCCCACGGACAGGGGGTCGTAAGAACACTGAAGCTTTCTTT.

The V call is TRBV5-1, the J call TRBJ1-1; a weak D match, TRBD1 (6 bases). CDR1 and CDR2 (germline): SGHRS, YFSETQ. The CDR3 extends over 15 amino acids. V lost 0 bases and J 5 bases, leaving 14 bases between the germline ends. The CDR3 region is CASSLGWGGRTEAFF. The CDR3 DNA sequence: TGCGCCAGCAGCTTGGGGTGGGGGGGCCGGACTGAAGCTTTCTTT.

This chain connects TRBV7-6 to TRBJ1-1; D is unresolved. This CDR3 spans 13 amino acids. Germline CDR1 and CDR2: SGHVS and FNYEAQ. Trimming took 1 base from V and 1 from J, leaving 4 bases between them. CDR3 region: CASSLGQNTEAFF. CDR3 in DNA: TGTGCCAGCAGCTTAGGACAGAACACTGAAGCTTTCTTT.

Concerning this clone: Its ends do not fully match the called genes, so a read error is possible. The CDR3 protein is CASRPTRVDQAQHF. The CDR3 DNA is TGTGCCAGTAGGCCGACTAGGGTGGATCAGGCCCAGCATTTT. The genes are TRBV19 and TRBJ1-5; D is undetermined. CDR1 and CDR2 from the germline V gene are LNHDA and SQIVND (reference sequence). The CDR3 runs 14 residues.

V gene TRBV11-2 combines with J gene TRBJ1-2; 12 bases agree with TRBD1. Germline V gene sequence: CDR1 SGHAT, CDR2 FQNNGV. This CDR3 has 17 residues. Unmatched junction bases numbered 12, after V lost 5 bases and J lost 5 bases. The CDR3 DNA follows: TGTGCCAGCAGCGCTCGCGGCGGGACAGGGGGCATGTATGGCTACACCTTC. This sequence encodes CASSARGGTGGMYGYTF.

The rearrangement uses TRBV5-4 and TRBJ2-7, with 8 bases that match TRBD2. The CDR3 is made up of 16 amino acids. Trimming took 4 bases from V and 4 from J; bases not matched to a gene: 13. In germline, CDR1 is SGHNT, CDR2 YYREEE (reference sequence). The CDR3 nucleotides are TGTGCCAGCAGCCCTTCGGTGAGCGGGAGTAGTTACGAGCAGTACTTC. Residues: CASSPSVSGSSYEQYF.

J is TRBJ1-5 and V is TRBV7-8; D is unclear. The germline V and J ends were trimmed by 5 bases and 3 bases, with 11 bases remaining between them. This CDR3 is built from 14 residues. Germline V gives CDR1 SGHVS, CDR2 FQNEAQ. The CDR3 here is CASSREGFNQPQHF. CDR3 DNA: TGTGCCAGCAGCCGGGAAGGTTTCAATCAGCCCCAGCATTTT.

This clone was detected a few times. CDR3: CASSRTGNQPQHF. For the CDR3, the DNA is TGTGCCAGCAGTCGGACGGGGAATCAGCCCCAGCATTTT. This chain joins TRBV6-5 and TRBJ1-5, with D unclear. V was trimmed by 5 bases and J by 4 bases, leaving 9 bases between them. The germline gives CDR1 MNHEY, CDR2 SVGAGI. This CDR3 comprises 13 residues.

The chain uses TRBV28 and TRBJ2-7, with D perhaps TRBD2 (5 bases). Germline values: CDR1 MDHEN, CDR2 SYDVKM. With 2 bases removed from V and 0 bases from J, the gap between germline ends came to 5 bases. The CDR3 consists of 13 residues. The CDR3 region is CASSLGGSYEQYF. The CDR3 region has the DNA TGTGCCAGCAGTTTAGGAGGCTCCTACGAGCAGTACTTC. The full variable domain, with the rest looked up from reference TRBV28 and TRBJ2-7, is DVKVTQSSRYLVKRTGEKVFLECVQDMDHENMFWYRQDPGLGLRLIYFSYDVKMKEKGDIPEGYSVSREKKERFSLILESASTNQTSMYLCASSLGGSYEQYFGPGTRLTVT.

The CDR3 protein is CASSFLTGMNTEAFF. DNA of the CDR3: TGTGCCAGCAGCTTCTTGACAGGGATGAACACTGAAGCTTTCTTT. V and J are TRBV7-9 and TRBJ1-1; TRBD1 agrees at 7 bases. Looked up from germline, CDR1 is SEHNR and CDR2 is FQNEAQ (reference sequence). Trimming removed 3 bases from V and 0 bases from J; junction bases left unmatched: 4. The CDR3 totals 15 residues.

The chain joins TRBV29-1 to TRBJ2-7, with D perhaps TRBD2 (6 bases). Germline CDR1 is SQVTM and CDR2 is ANQGSEA. Trimming pared 4 bases from V and 2 bases from J, leaving 12 bases between. The CDR3 contains 13 residues. The CDR3 DNA sequence: TGCAGCGTTGCAGCGGGCCAAGCCTACGAGCAGTACTTC. Encoded protein: CSVAAGQAYEQYF.

This chain links TRBV11-2 with TRBJ1-2; D is ambiguous. The V end lost 2 bases, the J end lost 5 bases, and 15 bases lay between the germline ends. The germline V gene encodes CDR1 SGHAT and CDR2 FQNNGV. CDR3 length: 15 residues. The CDR3 loop is CASSLFRGYSYGYTF. The CDR3 nucleotides read TGTGCCAGCAGCTTATTTAGAGGATATTCTTATGGCTACACCTTC.

The V call is TRBV6-5, the J call TRBJ1-1; the D is unclear. The CDR3 runs to 15 residues. The V and J ends lost 3 bases and 0 bases respectively, with 11 bases between them. Per germline, CDR1 MNHEY and CDR2 SVGAGI. The CDR3 DNA reads as TGTGCCAGCAGTTATGAGGGCCTGTTGAACACTGAAGCTTTCTTT. It is translated as CASSYEGLLNTEAFF.